The clone carrying this TCR beta chain was found a few times. No antigen is known for it. The CDR3 is made up of 14 amino acids. Germline CDR1 and CDR2: SGHDN and FVKESK. V was trimmed by 3 bases and J by 5 bases, leaving 13 bases between them. TCRdb reprocessed the 5' RACE reads via MiXCR and lists one record per CDR3 protein. The sample lists hundreds of thousands of distinct CDR3 sequences, about 12% occurring once. The data are from a study of T cells after yellow fever vaccination. Overall study results and limits: Researchers report a weaker secondary response that nonetheless peaked faster, day 5 versus 15. Abundant clonotypes from the bulk population could have been carried over as contaminants into FACS-sorted repertoires. Detected again after the booster were most primary-vaccination clones, at 95% to 98% CD4 and around 91% CD8.

V is TRBV14 and J is TRBJ2-5; the D gene is possibly TRBD1 (6 bases). This specimen was PBMCs, taken on the day of the yellow fever booster vaccination. This TCR came from a man aged 30-40 years who received the YFV17D yellow fever vaccine. The CDR3 bases are TGTGCCAGCAGCCATTCAGGGGCCCGGGAGACCCAGTACTTC. It codes for CASSHSGARETQYF.